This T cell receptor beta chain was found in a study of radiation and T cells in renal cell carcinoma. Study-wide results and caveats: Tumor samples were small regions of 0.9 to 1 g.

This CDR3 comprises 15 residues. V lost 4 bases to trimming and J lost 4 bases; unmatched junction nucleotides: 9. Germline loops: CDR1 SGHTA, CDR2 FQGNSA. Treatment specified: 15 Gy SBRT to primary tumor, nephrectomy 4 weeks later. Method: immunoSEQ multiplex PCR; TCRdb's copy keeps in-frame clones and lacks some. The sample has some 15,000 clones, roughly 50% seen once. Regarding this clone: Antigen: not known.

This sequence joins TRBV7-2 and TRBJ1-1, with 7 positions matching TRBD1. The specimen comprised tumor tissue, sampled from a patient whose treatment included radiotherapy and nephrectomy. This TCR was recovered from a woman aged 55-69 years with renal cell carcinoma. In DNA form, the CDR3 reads TGTGCCAGCAGCTCTACAGGGGTGGCGGCCACTGAAGCTTTCTTT. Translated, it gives CASSSTGVAATEAFF.